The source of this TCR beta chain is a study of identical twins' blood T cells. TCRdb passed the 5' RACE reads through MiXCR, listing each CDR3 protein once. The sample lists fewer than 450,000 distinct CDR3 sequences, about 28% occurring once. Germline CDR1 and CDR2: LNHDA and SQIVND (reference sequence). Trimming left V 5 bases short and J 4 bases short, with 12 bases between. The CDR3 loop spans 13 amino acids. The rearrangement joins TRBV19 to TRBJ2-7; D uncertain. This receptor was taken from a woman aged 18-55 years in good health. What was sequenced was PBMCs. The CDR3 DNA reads TGTGCCAGTAGTGCCGACTTATGGTACGAGCAGTACTTC. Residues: CASSADLWYEQYF.